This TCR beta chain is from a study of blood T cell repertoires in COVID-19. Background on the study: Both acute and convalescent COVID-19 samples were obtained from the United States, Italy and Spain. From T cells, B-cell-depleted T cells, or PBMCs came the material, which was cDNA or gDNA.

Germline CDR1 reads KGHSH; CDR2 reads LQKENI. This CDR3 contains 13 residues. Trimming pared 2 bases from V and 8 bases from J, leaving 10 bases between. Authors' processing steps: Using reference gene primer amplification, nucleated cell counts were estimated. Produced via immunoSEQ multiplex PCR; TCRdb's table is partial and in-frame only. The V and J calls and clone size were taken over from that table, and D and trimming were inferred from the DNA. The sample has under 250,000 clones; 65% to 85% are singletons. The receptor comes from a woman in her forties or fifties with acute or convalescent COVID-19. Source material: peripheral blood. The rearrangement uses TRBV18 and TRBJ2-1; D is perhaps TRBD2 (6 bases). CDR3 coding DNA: TGTGCCAGCTCACCAGGCCCGGGGGATGAGCAGTTCTTC. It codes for CASSPGPGDEQFF.